The clone carrying this T cell receptor beta chain was counted a few times. Antigen specificity is unknown. The data are from a study of blood T cells in healthy people across ages. Background on the study: When template switching was applied, about one barcoded beta molecule was captured per two T cells. Study outcomes and limitations: The fall in TCR beta diversity per million T cells was roughly linear with age. Naive CD4+ cell counts and diversity both ran higher in long-lived than in aged donors.

Primed by a sample-barcoded 5' primer and a J-beta primer mix, a second PCR proceeded for about 7 to 11 cycles. TCRdb ran MiXCR on the 5' RACE reads and lists one entry per CDR3 protein. The sample includes roughly 1.9 million distinct CDR3 sequences, around 42% seen only once; the top ten take more than 20%. Sequenced: blood. This receptor was obtained from a human donor in good health.

The CDR3 sequence is CASSGQGAGGEQYF. The CDR3 bases are TGTGCCAGCAGCGGACAGGGGGCAGGGGGCGAGCAGTACTTC. The chain is built from TRBV5-6 and TRBJ2-7, with 11 bases aligning to TRBD1. This CDR3 is built from 14 residues. Unmatched junction bases numbered 6, after V lost 4 bases and J lost 6 bases. CDR1 SGHDT and CDR2 YYEEEE come from the germline V gene. Full variable domain (rest looked up from reference TRBV5-6 and TRBJ2-7): DAGVTQSPTHLIKTRGQQVTLRCSPKSGHDTVSWYQQALGQGPQFIFQYYEEEERQRGNFPDRFSGHQFPNYSSELNVNALLLGDSALYLCASSGQGAGGEQYFGPGTRLTVT.